This TCR beta chain was sequenced for a study of monozygotic twins with inflammatory bowel disease. Whole-study results and caveats: Distinction of different T cell subtypes was not possible. Among twins, concordant and discordant pairs did not differ in repertoire similarity, possibly from limited power.

The authors isolated total RNA from whole blood without sorting T cells. A template switching step added UMIs, each with a 6-nucleotide sample barcode. TCRdb reanalyzed the 5' RACE reads and collapses them to one entry per CDR3 protein, without DNA. The table lists 300,000 to 400,000 distinct CDR3 sequences. Germline loops: CDR1 LNHDA, CDR2 SQIVND (reference sequence). This CDR3 has 14 amino acids. In regard to this clonotype: Its antigen is as yet unknown.

This chain links TRBV19 with TRBJ1-5; the D gene TCRdb calls, TRBD1, cannot be checked with no DNA. The receptor was derived from a human donor with ulcerative colitis or Crohn's disease, or a healthy co-twin of an affected twin (not recorded which). Specimen: blood. The CDR3 sequence is CASTIGTSNQPQHF.